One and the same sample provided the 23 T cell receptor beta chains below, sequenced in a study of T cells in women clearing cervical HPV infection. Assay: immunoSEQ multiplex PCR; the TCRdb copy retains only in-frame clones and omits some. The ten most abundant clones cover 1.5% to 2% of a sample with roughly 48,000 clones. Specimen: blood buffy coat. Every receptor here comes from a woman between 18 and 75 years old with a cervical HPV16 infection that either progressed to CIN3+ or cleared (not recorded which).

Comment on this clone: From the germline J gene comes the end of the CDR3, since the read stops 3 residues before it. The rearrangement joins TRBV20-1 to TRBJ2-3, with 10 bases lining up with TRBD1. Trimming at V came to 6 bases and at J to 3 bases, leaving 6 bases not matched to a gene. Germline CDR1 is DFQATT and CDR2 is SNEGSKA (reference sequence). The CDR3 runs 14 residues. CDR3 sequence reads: CSAPRQGATDTQYF. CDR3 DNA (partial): TGCAGTGCGCCTCGACAGGGGGCAACAGATACG.

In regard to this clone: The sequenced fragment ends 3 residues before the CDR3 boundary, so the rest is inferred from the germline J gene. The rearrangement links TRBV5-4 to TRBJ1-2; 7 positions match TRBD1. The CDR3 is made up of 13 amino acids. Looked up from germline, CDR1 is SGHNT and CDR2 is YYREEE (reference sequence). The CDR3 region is CASSHDRARGYTF. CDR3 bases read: TGTGCCAGCAGCCACGACAGGGCCCGCGGC.

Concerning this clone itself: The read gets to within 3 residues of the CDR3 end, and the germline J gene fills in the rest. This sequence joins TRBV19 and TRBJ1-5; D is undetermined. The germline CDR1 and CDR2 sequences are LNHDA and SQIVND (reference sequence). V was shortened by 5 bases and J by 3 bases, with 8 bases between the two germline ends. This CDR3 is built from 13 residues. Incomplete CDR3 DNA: TGTGCCAGTAGTGCCGGGTTCAATCAGCCC. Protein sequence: CASSAGFNQP. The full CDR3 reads CASSAGFNQPQHF.

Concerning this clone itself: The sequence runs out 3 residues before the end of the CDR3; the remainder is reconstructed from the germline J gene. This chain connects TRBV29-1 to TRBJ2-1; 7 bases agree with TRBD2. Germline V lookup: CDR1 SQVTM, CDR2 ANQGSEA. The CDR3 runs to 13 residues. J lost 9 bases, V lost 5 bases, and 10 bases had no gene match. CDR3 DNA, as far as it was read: TGCAGCGTTCTTCTAGCGGATATTGGTGAG. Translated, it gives CSVLLADIGE. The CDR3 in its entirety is CSVLLADIGEQFF.

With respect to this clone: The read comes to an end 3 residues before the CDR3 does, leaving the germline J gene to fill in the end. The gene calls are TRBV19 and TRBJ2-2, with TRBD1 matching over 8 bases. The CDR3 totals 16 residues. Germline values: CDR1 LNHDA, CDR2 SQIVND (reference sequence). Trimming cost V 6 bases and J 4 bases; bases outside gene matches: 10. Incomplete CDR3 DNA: TGTGCCAGTAGGTTTAGGAGGACAGGGTCCACCGGGGAG. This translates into CASRFRRTGSTGE. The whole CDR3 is CASRFRRTGSTGELFF.

CDR3 region: CASSSTGATYEQYF. Partial CDR3 DNA: TGTGCCAGCAGCTCGACAGGGGCCACCTACGAG. The chain recombines TRBV5-4 with TRBJ2-7, with TRBD1 identical over 8 bases. The sequenced fragment ends 3 residues before the CDR3 boundary, so the rest is inferred from the germline J gene. Germline assignment: CDR1 SGHNT and CDR2 YYREEE (reference sequence). The J segment lost 2 bases and the V segment lost 3 bases, leaving 4 bases of the junction unmatched. The CDR3 spans 14 residues. The whole variable domain, filled in from reference TRBV5-4 and TRBJ2-7, reads ETGVTQSPTHLIKTRGQQVTLRCSSQSGHNTVSWYQQALGQGPQFIFQYYREEENGRGNFPPRFSGLQFPNYSSELNVNALELDDSALYLCASSSTGATYEQYFGPGTRLTVT.

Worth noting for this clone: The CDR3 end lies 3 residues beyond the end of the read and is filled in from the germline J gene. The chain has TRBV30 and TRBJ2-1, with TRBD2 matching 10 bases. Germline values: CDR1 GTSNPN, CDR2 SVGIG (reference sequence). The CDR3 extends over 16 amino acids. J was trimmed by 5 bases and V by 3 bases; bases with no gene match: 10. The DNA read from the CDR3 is TGTGCCTGGAGGGGGGAACTAGCGGGGTACAACAATGAG. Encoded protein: CAWRGELAGYNNE. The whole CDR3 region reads CAWRGELAGYNNEQFF.

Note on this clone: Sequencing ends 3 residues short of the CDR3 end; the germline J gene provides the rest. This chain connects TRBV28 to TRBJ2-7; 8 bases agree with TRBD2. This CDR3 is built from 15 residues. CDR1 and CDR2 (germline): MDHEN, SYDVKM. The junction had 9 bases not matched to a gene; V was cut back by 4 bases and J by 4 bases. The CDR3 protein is CASSSRESGRYEQYF. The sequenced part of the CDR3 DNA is TGTGCCAGCAGTTCGCGGGAGAGCGGGAGATACGAG.

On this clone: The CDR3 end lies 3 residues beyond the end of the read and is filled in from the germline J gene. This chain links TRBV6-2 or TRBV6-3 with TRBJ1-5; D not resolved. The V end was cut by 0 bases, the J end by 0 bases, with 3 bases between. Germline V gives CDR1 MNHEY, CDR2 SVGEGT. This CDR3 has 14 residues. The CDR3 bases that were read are TGTGCCAGCAGTTACTCCGGTAGCAATCAGCCC. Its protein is CASSYSGSNQP. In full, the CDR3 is CASSYSGSNQPQHF.

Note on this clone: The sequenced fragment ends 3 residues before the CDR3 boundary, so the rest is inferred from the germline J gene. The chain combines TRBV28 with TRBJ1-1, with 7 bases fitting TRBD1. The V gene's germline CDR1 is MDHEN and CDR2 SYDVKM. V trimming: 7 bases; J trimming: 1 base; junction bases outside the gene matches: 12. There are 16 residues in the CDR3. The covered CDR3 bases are TGTGCCAGCAAAAACTCGACAGGGTTTCGGAACACTGAA. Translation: CASKNSTGFRNTE. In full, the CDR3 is CASKNSTGFRNTEAFF.

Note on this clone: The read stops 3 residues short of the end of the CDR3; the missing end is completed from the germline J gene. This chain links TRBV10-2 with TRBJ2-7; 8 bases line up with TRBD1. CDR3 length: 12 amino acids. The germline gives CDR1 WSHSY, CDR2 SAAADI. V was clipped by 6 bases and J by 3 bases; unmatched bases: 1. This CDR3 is CASRTGVYEQYF. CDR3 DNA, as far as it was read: TGCGCCAGCAGGACAGGGGTCTACGAG.

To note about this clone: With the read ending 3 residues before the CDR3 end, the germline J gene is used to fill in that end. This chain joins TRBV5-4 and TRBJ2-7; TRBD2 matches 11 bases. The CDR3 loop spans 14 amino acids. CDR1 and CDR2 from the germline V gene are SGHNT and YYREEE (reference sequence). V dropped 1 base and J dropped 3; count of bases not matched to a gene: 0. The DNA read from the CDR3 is TGTGCCAGCAGCTTGACTAGCGGGAGCTACGAG. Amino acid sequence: CASSLTSGSYE. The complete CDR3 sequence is CASSLTSGSYEQYF.

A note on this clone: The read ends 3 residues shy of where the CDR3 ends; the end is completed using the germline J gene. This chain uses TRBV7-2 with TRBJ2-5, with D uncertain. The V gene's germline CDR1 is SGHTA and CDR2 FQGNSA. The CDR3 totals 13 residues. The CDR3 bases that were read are TGTGCCAGCAGCTTAAGCCCAGGTCCAACC. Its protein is CASSLSPGPT. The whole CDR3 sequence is CASSLSPGPTQYF.

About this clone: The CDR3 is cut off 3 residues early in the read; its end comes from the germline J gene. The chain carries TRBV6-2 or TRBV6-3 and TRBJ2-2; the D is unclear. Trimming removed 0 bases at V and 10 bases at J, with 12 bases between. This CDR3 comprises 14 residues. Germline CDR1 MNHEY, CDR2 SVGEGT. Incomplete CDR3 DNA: TGTGCCAGCAGTTACTCAGACTCCATGCCGGAG. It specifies CASSYSDSMPE. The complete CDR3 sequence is CASSYSDSMPELFF.

The sequenced part of the CDR3 DNA is TGTGCCAGTAATGTGGGACAGACTGAA. Protein sequence: CASNVGQTE. The whole CDR3 region reads CASNVGQTEAFF. This sequence joins TRBV19 and TRBJ1-1; 7 nucleotides match TRBD1. The CDR3 end falls 3 residues outside the read, so it is completed with the germline J gene. The length of the CDR3 is 12 residues. The V gene's germline CDR1 is LNHDA and CDR2 SQIVND (reference sequence). The V gene end was trimmed by 7 bases and the J gene end by 5 bases; junction bases not matched to a gene: 4.

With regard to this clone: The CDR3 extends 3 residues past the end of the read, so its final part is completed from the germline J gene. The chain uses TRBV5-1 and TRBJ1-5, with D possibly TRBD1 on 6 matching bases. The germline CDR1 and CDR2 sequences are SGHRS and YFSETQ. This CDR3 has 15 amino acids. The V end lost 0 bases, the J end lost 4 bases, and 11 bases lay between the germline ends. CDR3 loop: CASSLDYRDNQPQHF. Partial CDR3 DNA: TGCGCCAGCAGCTTGGATTACAGGGATAATCAGCCC.

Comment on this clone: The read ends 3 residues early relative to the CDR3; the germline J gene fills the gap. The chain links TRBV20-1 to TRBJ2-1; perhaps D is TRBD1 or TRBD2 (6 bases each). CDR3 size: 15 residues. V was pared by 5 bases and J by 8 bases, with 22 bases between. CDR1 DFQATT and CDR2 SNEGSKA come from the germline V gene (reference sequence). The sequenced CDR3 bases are TGCAGTGCTCCTCAAGAGGGGCCGGAGGGGGATGAG. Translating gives CSAPQEGPEGDE. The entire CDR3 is CSAPQEGPEGDEQFF.

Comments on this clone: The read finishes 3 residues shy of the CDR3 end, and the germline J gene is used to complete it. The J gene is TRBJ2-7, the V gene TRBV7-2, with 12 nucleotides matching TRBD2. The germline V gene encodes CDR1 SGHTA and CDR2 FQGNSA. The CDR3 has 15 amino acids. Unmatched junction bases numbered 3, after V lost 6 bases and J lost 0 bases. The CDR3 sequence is CASRPTSGSSYEQYF. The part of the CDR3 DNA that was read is TGTGCCAGCAGACCGACTAGCGGGAGCTCCTACGAG.

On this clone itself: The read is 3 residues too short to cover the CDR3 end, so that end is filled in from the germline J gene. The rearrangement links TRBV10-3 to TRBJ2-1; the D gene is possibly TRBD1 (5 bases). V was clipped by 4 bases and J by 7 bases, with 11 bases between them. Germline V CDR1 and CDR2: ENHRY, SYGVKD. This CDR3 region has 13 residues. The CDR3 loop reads CAISGAGSNEQFF. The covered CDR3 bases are TGTGCCATCAGTGGAGCAGGGTCGAATGAG.

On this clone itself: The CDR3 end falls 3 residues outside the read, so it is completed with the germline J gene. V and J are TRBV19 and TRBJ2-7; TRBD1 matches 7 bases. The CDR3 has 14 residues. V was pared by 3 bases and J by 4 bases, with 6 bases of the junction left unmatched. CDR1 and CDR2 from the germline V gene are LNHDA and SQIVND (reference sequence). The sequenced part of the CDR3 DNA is TGTGCCAGTAGTATTAGGGGCAGGGGGTACGAG. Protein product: CASSIRGRGYE. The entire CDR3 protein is CASSIRGRGYEQYF.

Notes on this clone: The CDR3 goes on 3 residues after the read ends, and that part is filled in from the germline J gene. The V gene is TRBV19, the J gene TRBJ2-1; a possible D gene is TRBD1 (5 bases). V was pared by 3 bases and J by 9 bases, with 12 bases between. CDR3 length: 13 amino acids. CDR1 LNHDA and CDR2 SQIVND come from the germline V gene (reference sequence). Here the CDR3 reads CASSMGPYAEQFF. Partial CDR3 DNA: TGTGCCAGTAGTATGGGGCCTTACGCTGAG.

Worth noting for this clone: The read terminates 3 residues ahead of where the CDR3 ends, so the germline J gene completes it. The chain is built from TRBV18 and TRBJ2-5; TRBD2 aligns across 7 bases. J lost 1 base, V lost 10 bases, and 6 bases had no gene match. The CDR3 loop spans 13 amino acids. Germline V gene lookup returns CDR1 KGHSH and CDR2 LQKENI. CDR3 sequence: CATQAGLQETQYF. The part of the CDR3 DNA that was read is TGTGCCACCCAAGCGGGACTCCAAGAGACC.

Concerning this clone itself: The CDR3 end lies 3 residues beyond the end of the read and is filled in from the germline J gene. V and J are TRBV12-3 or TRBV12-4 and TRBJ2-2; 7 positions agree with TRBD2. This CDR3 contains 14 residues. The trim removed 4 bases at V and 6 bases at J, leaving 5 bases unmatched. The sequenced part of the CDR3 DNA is TGTGCCAGCAGTTACAGACTAGCCCCCGGGGAG. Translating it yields CASSYRLAPGE. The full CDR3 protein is CASSYRLAPGELFF.